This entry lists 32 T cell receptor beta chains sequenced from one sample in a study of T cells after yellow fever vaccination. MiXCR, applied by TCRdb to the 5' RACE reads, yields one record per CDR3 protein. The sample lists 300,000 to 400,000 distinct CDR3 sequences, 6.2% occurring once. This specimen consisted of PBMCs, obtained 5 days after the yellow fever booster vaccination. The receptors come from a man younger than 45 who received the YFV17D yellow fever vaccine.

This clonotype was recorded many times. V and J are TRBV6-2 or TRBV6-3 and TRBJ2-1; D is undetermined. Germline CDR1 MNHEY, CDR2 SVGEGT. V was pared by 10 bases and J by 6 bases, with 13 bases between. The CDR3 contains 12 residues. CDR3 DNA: TGTGCCACCTATCTACAGCCCAATGAGCAGTTCTTC. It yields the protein CATYLQPNEQFF.

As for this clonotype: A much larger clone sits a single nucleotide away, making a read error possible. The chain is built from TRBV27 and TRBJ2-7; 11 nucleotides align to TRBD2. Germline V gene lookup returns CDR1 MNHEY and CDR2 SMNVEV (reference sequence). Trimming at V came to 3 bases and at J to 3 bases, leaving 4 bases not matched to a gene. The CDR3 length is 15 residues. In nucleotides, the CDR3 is TGTGCCAGCAGTTTTCCAGGGACTAGCGGCTACGAGCAGTACTTC. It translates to CASSFPGTSGYEQYF.

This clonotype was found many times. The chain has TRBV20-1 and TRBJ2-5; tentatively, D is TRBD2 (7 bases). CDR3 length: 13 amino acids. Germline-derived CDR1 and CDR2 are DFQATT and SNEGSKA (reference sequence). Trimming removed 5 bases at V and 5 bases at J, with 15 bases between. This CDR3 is CSAPAGGRETQYF. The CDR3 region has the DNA TGCAGTGCTCCGGCCGGGGGGCGGGAGACCCAGTACTTC.

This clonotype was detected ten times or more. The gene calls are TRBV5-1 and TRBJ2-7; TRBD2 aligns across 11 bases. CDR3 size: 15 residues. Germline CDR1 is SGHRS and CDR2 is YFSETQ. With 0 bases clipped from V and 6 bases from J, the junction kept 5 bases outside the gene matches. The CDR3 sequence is CASSLVLAGAGEQYF. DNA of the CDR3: TGCGCCAGCAGCTTGGTACTAGCGGGAGCCGGCGAGCAGTACTTC.

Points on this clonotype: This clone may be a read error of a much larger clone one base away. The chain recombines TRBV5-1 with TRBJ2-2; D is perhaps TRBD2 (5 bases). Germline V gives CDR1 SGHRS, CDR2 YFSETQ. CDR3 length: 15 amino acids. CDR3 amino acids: CASSLDPGSTGKLFF. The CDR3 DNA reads TGCGCCAGCAGCTTGGATCCGGGGTCCACCGGGAAGCTGTTTTTT.

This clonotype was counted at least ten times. The CDR3 bases are TGTGCCAGCAGCAGAACACCGGGACTAGCGAAAGCCTACGAGCAGTACTTC. Residues: CASSRTPGLAKAYEQYF. J is TRBJ2-7 and V is TRBV21-1; the D call in the table, TRBD2, was not verified against the DNA. TRBV21-1 is noted as a pseudogene. CDR3 size: 17 residues.

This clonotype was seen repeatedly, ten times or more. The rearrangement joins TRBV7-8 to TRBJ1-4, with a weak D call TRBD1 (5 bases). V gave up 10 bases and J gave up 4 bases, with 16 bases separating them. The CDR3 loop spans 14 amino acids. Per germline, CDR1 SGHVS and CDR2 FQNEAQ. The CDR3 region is CAIWEEGFNEKLFF. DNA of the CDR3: TGTGCCATCTGGGAGGAGGGGTTTAATGAAAAACTGTTTTTT.

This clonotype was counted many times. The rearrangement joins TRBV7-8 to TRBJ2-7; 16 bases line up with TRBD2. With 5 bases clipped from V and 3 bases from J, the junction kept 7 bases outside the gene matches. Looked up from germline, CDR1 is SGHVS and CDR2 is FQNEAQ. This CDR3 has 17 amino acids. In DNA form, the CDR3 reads TGTGCCAGCAGCACTCCGGGACTAGCGGGAGGGAGCTACGAGCAGTACTTC. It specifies CASSTPGLAGGSYEQYF.

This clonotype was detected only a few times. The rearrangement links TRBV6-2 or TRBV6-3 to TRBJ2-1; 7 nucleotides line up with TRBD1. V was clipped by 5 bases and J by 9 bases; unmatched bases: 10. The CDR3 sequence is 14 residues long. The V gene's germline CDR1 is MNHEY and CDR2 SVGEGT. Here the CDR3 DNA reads TGTGCCAGCAGTCGACAGGGTGTTTCGGGTGAGCAGTTCTTC. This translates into CASSRQGVSGEQFF.

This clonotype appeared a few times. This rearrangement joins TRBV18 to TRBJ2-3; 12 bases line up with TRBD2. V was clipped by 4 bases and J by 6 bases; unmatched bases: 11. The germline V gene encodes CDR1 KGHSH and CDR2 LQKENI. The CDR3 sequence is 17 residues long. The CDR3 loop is CASSQSSGRASLDTQYF. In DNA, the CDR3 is TGTGCCAGCTCACAATCTAGCGGGAGGGCCAGTTTGGATACGCAGTATTTT.

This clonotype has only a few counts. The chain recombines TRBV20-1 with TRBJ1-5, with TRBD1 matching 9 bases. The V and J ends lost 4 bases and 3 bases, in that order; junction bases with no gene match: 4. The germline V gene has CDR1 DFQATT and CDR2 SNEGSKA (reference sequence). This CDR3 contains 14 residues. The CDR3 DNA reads TGCAGTGCTATGGGGGACAGGGACAATCAGCCCCAGCATTTT. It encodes CSAMGDRDNQPQHF.

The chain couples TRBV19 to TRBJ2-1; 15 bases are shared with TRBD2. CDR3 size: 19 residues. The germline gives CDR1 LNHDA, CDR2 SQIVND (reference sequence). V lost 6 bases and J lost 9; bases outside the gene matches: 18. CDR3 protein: CASSLGLAGGRRYLGEQFF. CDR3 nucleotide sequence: TGTGCCAGTAGCCTGGGACTAGCGGGAGGAAGGCGGTACCTGGGTGAGCAGTTCTTC. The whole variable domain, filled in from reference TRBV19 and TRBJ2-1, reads DGGITQSPKYLFRKEGQNVTLSCEQNLNHDAMYWYRQDPGQGLRLIYYSQIVNDFQKGDIAEGYSVSREKKESFPLTVTSAQKNPTAFYLCASSLGLAGGRRYLGEQFFGPGTRLTVL.

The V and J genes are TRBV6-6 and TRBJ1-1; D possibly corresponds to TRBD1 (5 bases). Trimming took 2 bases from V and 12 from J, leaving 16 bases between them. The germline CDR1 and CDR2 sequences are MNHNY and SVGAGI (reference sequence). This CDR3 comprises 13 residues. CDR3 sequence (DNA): TGTGCCAGCAGTTACGGGGCGGAGGTAGGGCCTTTCTTT. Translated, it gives CASSYGAEVGPFF.

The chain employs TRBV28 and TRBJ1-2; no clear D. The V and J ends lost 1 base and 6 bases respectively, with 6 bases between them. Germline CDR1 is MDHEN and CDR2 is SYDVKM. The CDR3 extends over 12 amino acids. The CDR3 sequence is CASSLYGDGYTF. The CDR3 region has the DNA TGTGCCAGCAGTTTATATGGGGATGGCTACACCTTC.

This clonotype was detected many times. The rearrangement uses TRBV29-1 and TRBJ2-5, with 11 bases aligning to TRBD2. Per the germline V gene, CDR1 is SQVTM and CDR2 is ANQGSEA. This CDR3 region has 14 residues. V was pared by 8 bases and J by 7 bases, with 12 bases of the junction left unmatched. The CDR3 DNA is TGCAGCTTAACCCAGGGGACTAGCGGAGGGACCCAGTACTTC. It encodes CSLTQGTSGGTQYF.

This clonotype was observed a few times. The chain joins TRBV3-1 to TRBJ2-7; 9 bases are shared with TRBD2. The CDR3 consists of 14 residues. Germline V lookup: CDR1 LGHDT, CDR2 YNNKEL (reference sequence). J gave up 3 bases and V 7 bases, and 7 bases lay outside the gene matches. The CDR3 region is CASTRGTSLYEQYF. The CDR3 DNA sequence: TGTGCCAGCACCCGGGGGACTAGCCTCTACGAGCAGTACTTC.

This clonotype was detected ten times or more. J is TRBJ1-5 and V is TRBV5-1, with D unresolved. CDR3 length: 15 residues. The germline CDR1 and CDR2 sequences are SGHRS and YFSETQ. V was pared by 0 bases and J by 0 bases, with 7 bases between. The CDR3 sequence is CASSLDGDSNQPQHF. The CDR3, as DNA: TGCGCCAGCAGCTTGGACGGAGATAGCAATCAGCCCCAGCATTTT. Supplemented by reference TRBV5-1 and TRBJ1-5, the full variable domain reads KAGVTQTPRYLIKTRGQQVTLSCSPISGHRSVSWYQQTPGQGLQFLFEYFSETQRNKGNFPGRFSGRQFSNSRSEMNVSTLELGDSALYLCASSLDGDSNQPQHFGDGTRLSIL.

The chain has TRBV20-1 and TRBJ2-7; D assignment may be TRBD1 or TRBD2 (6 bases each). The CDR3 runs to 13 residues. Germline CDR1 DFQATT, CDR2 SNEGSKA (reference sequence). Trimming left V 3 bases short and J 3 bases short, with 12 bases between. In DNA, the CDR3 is TGCAGTGCTAGCTACGGGGGCATCTACGAGCAGTACTTC. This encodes CSASYGGIYEQYF.

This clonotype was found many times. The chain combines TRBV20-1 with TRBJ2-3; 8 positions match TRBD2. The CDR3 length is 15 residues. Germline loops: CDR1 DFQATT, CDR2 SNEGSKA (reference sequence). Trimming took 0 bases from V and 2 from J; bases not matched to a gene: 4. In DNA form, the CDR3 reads TGCAGTGCTAGAGATCGGGAGGGGTTCACAGATACGCAGTATTTT. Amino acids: CSARDREGFTDTQYF.

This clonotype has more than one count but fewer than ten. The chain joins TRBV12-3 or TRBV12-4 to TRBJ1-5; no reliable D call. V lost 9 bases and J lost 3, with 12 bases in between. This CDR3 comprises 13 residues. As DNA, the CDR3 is TGTGCCAGTAGCACAGACTACAATCAGCCCCAGCATTTT. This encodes CASSTDYNQPQHF.

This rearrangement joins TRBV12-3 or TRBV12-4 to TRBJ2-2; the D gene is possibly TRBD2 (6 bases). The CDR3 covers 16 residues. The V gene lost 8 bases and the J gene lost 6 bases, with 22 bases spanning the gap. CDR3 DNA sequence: TGTGCCAGCGCCCCCACACGACTAGTGGGTTCCGGGGAGCTGTTTTTT. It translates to CASAPTRLVGSGELFF.

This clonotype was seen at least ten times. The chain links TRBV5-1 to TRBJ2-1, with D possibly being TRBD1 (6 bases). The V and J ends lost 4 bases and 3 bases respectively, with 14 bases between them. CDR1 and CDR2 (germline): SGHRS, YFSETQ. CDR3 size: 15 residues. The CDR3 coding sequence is TGCGCCAGCAGCCTGGACAGCCCCGACTACAATGAGCAGTTCTTC. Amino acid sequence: CASSLDSPDYNEQFF.

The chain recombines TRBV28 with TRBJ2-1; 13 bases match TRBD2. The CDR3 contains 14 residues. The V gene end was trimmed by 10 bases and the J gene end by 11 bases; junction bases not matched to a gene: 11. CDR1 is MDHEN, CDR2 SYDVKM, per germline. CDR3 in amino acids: CATQWMGLAGQQFF. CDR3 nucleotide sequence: TGTGCCACCCAATGGATGGGACTAGCGGGACAGCAGTTCTTC.

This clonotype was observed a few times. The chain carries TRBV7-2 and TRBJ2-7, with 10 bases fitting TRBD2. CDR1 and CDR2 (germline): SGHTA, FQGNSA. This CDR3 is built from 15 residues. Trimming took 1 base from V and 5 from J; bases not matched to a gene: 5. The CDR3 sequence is CASSLGIAGGNEQYF. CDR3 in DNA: TGTGCCAGCAGCTTAGGGATAGCGGGAGGCAACGAGCAGTACTTC.

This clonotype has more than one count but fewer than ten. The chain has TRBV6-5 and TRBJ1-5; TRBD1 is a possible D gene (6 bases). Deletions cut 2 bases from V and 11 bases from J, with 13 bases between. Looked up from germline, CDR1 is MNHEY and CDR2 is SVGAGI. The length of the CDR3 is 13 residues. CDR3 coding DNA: TGTGCCAGCAGTTACGTACAGGGCGGGTCCCAGCATTTT. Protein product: CASSYVQGGSQHF.

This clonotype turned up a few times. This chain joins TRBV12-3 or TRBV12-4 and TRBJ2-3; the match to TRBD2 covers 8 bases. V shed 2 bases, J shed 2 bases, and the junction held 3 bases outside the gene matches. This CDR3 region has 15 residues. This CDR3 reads CASSLLAGITDTQYF. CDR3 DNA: TGTGCCAGCAGTTTATTAGCGGGGATCACAGATACGCAGTATTTT.

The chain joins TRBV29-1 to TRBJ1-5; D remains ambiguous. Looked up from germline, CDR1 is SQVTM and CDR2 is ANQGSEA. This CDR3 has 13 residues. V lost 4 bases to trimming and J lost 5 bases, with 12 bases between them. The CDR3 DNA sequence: TGCAGCGTTGCCCAACATAGGGATCAGCCCCAGCATTTT. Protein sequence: CSVAQHRDQPQHF. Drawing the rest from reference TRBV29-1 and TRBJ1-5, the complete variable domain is SAVISQKPSRDICQRGTSLTIQCQVDSQVTMMFWYRQQPGQSLTLIATANQGSEATYESGFVIDKFPISRPNLTFSTLTVSNMSPEDSSIYLCSVAQHRDQPQHFGDGTRLSIL.

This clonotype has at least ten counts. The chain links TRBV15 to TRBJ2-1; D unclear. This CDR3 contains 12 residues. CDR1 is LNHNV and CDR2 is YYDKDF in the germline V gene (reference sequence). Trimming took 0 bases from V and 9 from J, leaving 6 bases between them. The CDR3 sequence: CATSRDSGEQFF. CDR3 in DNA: TGTGCCACCAGCAGAGATAGTGGTGAGCAGTTCTTC.

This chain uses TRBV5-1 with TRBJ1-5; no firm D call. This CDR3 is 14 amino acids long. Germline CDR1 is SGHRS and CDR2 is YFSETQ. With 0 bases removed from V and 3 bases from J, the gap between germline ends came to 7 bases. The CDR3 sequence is CASSLEGSNQPQHF. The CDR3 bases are TGCGCCAGCAGCTTGGAGGGCTCCAATCAGCCCCAGCATTTT.

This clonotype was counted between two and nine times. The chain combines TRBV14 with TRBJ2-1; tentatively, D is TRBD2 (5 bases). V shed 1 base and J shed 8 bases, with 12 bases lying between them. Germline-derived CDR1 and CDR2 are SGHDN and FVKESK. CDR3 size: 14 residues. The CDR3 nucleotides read TGTGCCAGCAGCCAAGTTTCGGGAATCGATGAGCAGTTCTTC. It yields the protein CASSQVSGIDEQFF.

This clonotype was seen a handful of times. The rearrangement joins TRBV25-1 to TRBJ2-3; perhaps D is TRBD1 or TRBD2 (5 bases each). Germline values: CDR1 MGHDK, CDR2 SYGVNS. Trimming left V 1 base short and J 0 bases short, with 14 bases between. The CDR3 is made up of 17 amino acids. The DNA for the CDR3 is TGTGCCAGCAGTGAATCAATATTGGGACCTAGCACAGATACGCAGTATTTT. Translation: CASSESILGPSTDTQYF.

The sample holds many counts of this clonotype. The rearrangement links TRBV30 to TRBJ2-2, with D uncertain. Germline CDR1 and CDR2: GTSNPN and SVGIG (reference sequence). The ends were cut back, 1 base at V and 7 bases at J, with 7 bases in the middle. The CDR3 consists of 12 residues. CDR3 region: CAWSAGIGELFF. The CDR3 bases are TGTGCCTGGAGTGCCGGTATCGGGGAGCTGTTTTTT.